What follows are 26 T cell receptor beta chains derived from one specimen sequenced in a study of metastatic and nonmetastatic thyroid tumors. No treatment of any kind had been given to any patient before thyroid surgery. With MiXCR, TCRdb reprocessed the PCR reads. The data show about 40,000 clones, less than 20% seen once. Sequenced material: tumor tissue. Source of these receptors: a female donor with papillary thyroid cancer or a benign thyroid nodule (not recorded which). Some clones in this sample may be carry-over from other donors' samples.

This clone was counted at least ten times. A much larger clonotype is one base distant, so this may be a read error. The chain couples TRBV20-1 to TRBJ2-3, with D maybe TRBD1 (5 bases). Germline lookup yields CDR1 DFQATT and CDR2 SNEGSKA (reference sequence). The CDR3 contains 15 residues. In DNA form, the CDR3 reads TGCAGTGCTAGCCAGGTCAGGGATCTTACGGATACGCAGTGTTTT. The encoded protein is CSASQVRDLTDTQCF.

This clone showed up many times. The chain has TRBV7-2 and TRBJ2-7, with 10 bases matching TRBD2. Germline V gene data show CDR1 as SGHTA and CDR2 as FQGNSA. The CDR3 extends over 14 amino acids. The junction had 5 bases not matched to a gene; V was cut back by 6 bases and J by 3 bases. The CDR3 reads CASRSSGRYYEQYF. In DNA, the CDR3 is TGTGCCAGCAGATCTAGCGGGAGATACTACGAGCAGTACTTC.

This clone showed up many times. This chain links TRBV4-3 with TRBJ1-6; D unclear. In germline, CDR1 is LGHNA, CDR2 YSLEER. Between the trimmed V and J ends, which lost 0 bases and 9 bases, there was a span of 9 bases. The CDR3 spans 14 residues. As DNA, the CDR3 is TGCGCCAGCAGCCAAGACGTAGCCGGTTCACCCCTCCACTTT. Translating it yields CASSQDVAGSPLHF.

This clone was observed many times. The chain carries TRBV20-1 and TRBJ2-1, with a possible D match to TRBD2 (6 bases). CDR1 and CDR2 from the germline V gene are DFQATT and SNEGSKA (reference sequence). V shed 4 bases and J shed 6 bases, with 19 bases lying between them. The CDR3 covers 15 residues. The CDR3 protein is CSATDREHNFNEQFF. The CDR3 DNA reads as TGCAGTGCTACTGACCGGGAGCATAATTTCAATGAGCAGTTCTTC.

This clone was seen at least ten times. The V and J genes are TRBV9 and TRBJ2-7; TRBD1 aligns across 9 bases. The CDR3 runs to 14 residues. V lost 3 bases and J lost 3; bases outside the gene matches: 4. Germline V gene sequence: CDR1 SGDLS, CDR2 YYNGEE. For the CDR3, the DNA is TGTGCCAGCAGCGCGACAGGGGGTGGCTACGAGCAGTACTTC. This encodes CASSATGGGYEQYF. Together with reference TRBV9 and TRBJ2-7, the CDR3 gives the full variable domain: DSGVTQTPKHLITATGQRVTLRCSPRSGDLSVYWYQQSLDQGLQFLIQYYNGEERAKGNILERFSAQQFPDLHSELNLSSLELGDSALYFCASSATGGGYEQYFGPGTRLTVT.

This chain joins TRBV7-6 and TRBJ2-1, with TRBD2 matching 14 bases. The V gene end was trimmed by 7 bases and the J gene end by 5 bases; junction bases not matched to a gene: 16. CDR1 and CDR2 (germline): SGHVS, FNYEAQ. CDR3 size: 19 residues. CDR3 coding DNA: TGTGCCAGCATCTCGGGACTAGCGGGAGAGTGGCTCTCGGACAATGAGCAGTTCTTC. Encoded protein: CASISGLAGEWLSDNEQFF.

CDR3 bases: TGCAGTGCTAGGGACCTTGAGGGGTATTACGAGCAGTACTTC. Translated: CSARDLEGYYEQYF. V usage is TRBV20-1 and J usage is TRBJ2-7; D may correspond to TRBD1 or TRBD2 (5 bases each). With 3 bases removed from V and 4 bases from J, the gap between germline ends came to 16 bases. The CDR3 contains 14 residues. The V gene's germline CDR1 is DFQATT and CDR2 SNEGSKA (reference sequence).

This clone has a count of ten or more. The gene calls are TRBV27 and TRBJ1-1; TRBD1 is a possible D gene (5 bases). Trimming left V 5 bases short and J 2 bases short, with 18 bases between. Germline-derived CDR1 and CDR2 are MNHEY and SMNVEV (reference sequence). The CDR3 runs 16 residues. The CDR3 spells CASSPLQGSRNTEAFF. The CDR3 DNA reads as TGTGCCAGCAGTCCGCTCCAGGGATCCCGCAACACTGAAGCTTTCTTT.

This clone turned up a few times. The junction and the germline gene differ at one end; a read error may be behind it. The chain carries TRBV5-5 and TRBJ2-3; D not resolved. Looked up from germline, CDR1 is SGHKS and CDR2 is YYEKEE (reference sequence). This CDR3 has 12 amino acids. The CDR3 bases are TGTGCCAGCAGCCTAGTCACAGATACGCAATATTTT. Its protein product is CASSLVTDTQYF.

This clone has only a few counts. The chain's CDR3 is CASSVGRNEQYF. DNA for the CDR3: TGTGCCAGCTCGGTAGGGAGGAACGAGCAGTACTTC. This chain uses TRBV27 with TRBJ2-7; weak D call: TRBD2 (6 bases). V shed 8 bases and J shed 5 bases, with 13 bases lying between them. The CDR3 extends over 12 amino acids. The germline V gene encodes CDR1 MNHEY and CDR2 SMNVEV (reference sequence).

This clone appeared many times. The rearrangement joins TRBV7-2 to TRBJ1-1, with TRBD1 as a possible D gene (6 bases). Per germline, CDR1 SGHTA and CDR2 FQGNSA. V lost 6 bases to trimming and J lost 0 bases, with 11 bases between them. The CDR3 has 14 amino acids. The CDR3 DNA reads as TGTGCCAGCAGTTTCGGACAGATGAACACTGAAGCTTTCTTT. Protein sequence: CASSFGQMNTEAFF.

This clone was seen at least ten times. The chain joins TRBV29-1 to TRBJ2-1; D remains unclear. Germline CDR1 is SQVTM and CDR2 is ANQGSEA. CDR3 length equals 10 residues. Between the trimmed V and J ends, which lost 3 bases and 9 bases, there was a span of 6 bases. The CDR3: CSVESGEQFF. As DNA, the CDR3 is TGCAGCGTTGAGTCCGGTGAGCAGTTCTTC.

The sample holds many counts of this clone. At the DNA level, this CDR3 is encoded by other sequences in the same sample as well. The chain combines TRBV6-8 with TRBJ1-1; D possibly corresponds to TRBD1 (5 bases). The germline gives CDR1 MNHGY, CDR2 SAAAGT. This CDR3 contains 16 residues. V was pared by 7 bases and J by 5 bases, with 23 bases between. CDR3 sequence reads: CASTSGGGVRGTEAFF. CDR3 in DNA: TGTGCCAGCACTTCGGGGGGGGGTGTTCGTGGGACTGAAGCTTTCTTT.

The V gene is TRBV14, the J gene TRBJ2-1; D is perhaps TRBD2 (6 bases). Germline values: CDR1 SGHDN, CDR2 FVKESK. Trimming shortened V by 0 bases and J by 7 bases, and 10 bases separated the two germline ends. The CDR3 length is 14 residues. This chain's CDR3 is CASSQEIAVNEQFF. The CDR3 DNA is TGTGCCAGCAGCCAAGAAATAGCGGTGAATGAGCAGTTCTTC.

The rearrangement uses TRBV30 and TRBJ2-2; TRBD1 aligns across 9 bases. Germline CDR1 reads GTSNPN; CDR2 reads SVGIG (reference sequence). This CDR3 is built from 16 residues. Losses at the gene ends were 5 bases for V and 3 bases for J; bases not matched to a gene: 10. The CDR3 here is CAWADNRGRYTGELFF. The DNA of the CDR3 is TGTGCCTGGGCCGATAACAGGGGGCGTTACACCGGGGAGCTGTTTTTT. The entire variable domain, with the rest obtained from reference TRBV30 and TRBJ2-2, is as follows: SQTIHQWPATLVQPVGSPLSLECTVEGTSNPNLYWYRQAAGRGLQLLFYSVGIGQISSEVPQNLSASRPQDRQFILSSKKLLLSDSGFYLCAWADNRGRYTGELFFGEGSRLTVL.

This clone was observed at least ten times. The rearrangement uses TRBV20-1 and TRBJ2-1; perhaps D is TRBD1 or TRBD2 (6 bases each). Germline values: CDR1 DFQATT, CDR2 SNEGSKA (reference sequence). V dropped 6 bases and J dropped 7 bases, with 19 bases sitting between them. This CDR3 has 14 amino acids. The CDR3 nucleotides are TGCAGTGCCATCCGGGGGCTAGCAGGAAATGAGCAGTTCTTC. Encoded protein: CSAIRGLAGNEQFF.

This clone was detected only a few times. This chain uses TRBV5-1 with TRBJ2-7; 9 bases are a match to TRBD1. Germline trimming cut 4 bases from V and 1 base from J; bases unmatched to any gene: 3. Germline V lookup: CDR1 SGHRS, CDR2 YFSETQ. The CDR3 has 14 residues. The CDR3 is CASSRTGASYEQYF. CDR3 DNA: TGCGCCAGCAGCAGGACAGGGGCTTCCTACGAGCAGTACTTC. The variable domain in full, with the rest retrieved from reference TRBV5-1 and TRBJ2-7, is KAGVTQTPRYLIKTRGQQVTLSCSPISGHRSVSWYQQTPGQGLQFLFEYFSETQRNKGNFPGRFSGRQFSNSRSEMNVSTLELGDSALYLCASSRTGASYEQYFGPGTRLTVT.

The sample holds many counts of this clone. This specimen includes other DNA sequences encoding the same CDR3. The chain uses TRBV19 and TRBJ1-2; 9 positions match TRBD1. The germline V gene has CDR1 LNHDA and CDR2 SQIVND (reference sequence). Unmatched junction bases numbered 4, after V lost 5 bases and J lost 3 bases. The CDR3 sequence is 14 residues long. CDR3 sequence: CASSPRDRDYGYTF. In DNA, the CDR3 is TGTGCCAGTAGTCCGAGGGACAGGGACTATGGCTACACCTTC.

This clone is labeled medium-sized. The same CDR3 can be traced to other DNA sequences in this sample. The rearrangement joins TRBV15 to TRBJ2-1; TRBD1 matches at 8 bases. V shed 3 bases, J shed 2 bases, and the junction held 3 bases outside the gene matches. CDR1 and CDR2 (germline): LNHNV, YYDKDF (reference sequence). This CDR3 contains 15 residues. The CDR3 DNA sequence: TGTGCCACCAGCAGCGGACAGGGCCCCTACAATGAGCAGTTCTTC. This encodes CATSSGQGPYNEQFF.

This clone was recorded at least ten times. This chain links TRBV25-1 with TRBJ2-2, with 10 bases aligning to TRBD2. The V gene end was trimmed by 1 base and the J gene end by 13 bases; junction bases not matched to a gene: 12. The CDR3 length is 16 residues. The germline gives CDR1 MGHDK, CDR2 SYGVNS. The CDR3 region is CASSESGAGGINRLFF. The CDR3 DNA follows: TGTGCCAGCAGTGAATCGGGAGCGGGAGGGATAAATCGGCTGTTTTTT.

There are many counts of this clone. This may stem from a read error, because a much larger clone lies one nucleotide away. V gene TRBV19 combines with J gene TRBJ1-1; D is perhaps TRBD1 (5 bases). The CDR3 contains 14 residues. V lost 6 bases, J lost 6 bases, and 17 bases lay in between. The germline V gene encodes CDR1 LNHDA and CDR2 SQIVND (reference sequence). CDR3 amino acids: CASSPGPGDAEAFF. DNA for the CDR3: TGTGCCAGTAGCCCGGGACCGGGGGACGCTGAAGCTTTCTTT.

This clone was seen ten or more times. CDR3 sequence (DNA): TGTGCCAGCAGTTTTGGGGTAAAGAGGGCGAAATGGAACACTGAAGCTTTCTTT. As protein: CASSFGVKRAKWNTEAFF. The rearrangement links TRBV28 to TRBJ1-1; no clear D gene. Germline V lookup: CDR1 MDHEN, CDR2 SYDVKM. Trimming stripped 3 bases from V and 1 base from J, with 21 bases between. This CDR3 is 18 amino acids long.

This clone was recorded at least ten times. The V gene is TRBV12-3 or TRBV12-4, the J gene TRBJ1-5, with a tentative D call TRBD1 (6 bases). This CDR3 has 13 amino acids. V was shortened by 5 bases and J by 7 bases, with 12 bases between the two germline ends. The CDR3 DNA reads as TGTGCCAGCAGTCCGGACAGAGACCAGCCCCAGCATTTT. Amino acids: CASSPDRDQPQHF.

The chain employs TRBV6-1 and TRBJ2-7, with unresolved D. Germline CDR1 reads MNHNS; CDR2 reads SASEGT. Trimming pared 4 bases from V and 0 bases from J, leaving 16 bases between. This CDR3 comprises 16 residues. The CDR3 DNA sequence: TGTGCCAGCAGTGGACTTCATATCTGTCTCTCCTACGAGCAGTACTTC. This gives the protein CASSGLHICLSYEQYF.

The rearrangement joins TRBV11-1 to TRBJ1-3, with D possibly matching TRBD1 (6 bases). CDR3 length: 17 amino acids. Trimming took 2 bases from V and 0 from J, leaving 14 bases between them. Looked up from germline, CDR1 is SGHAT and CDR2 is FQDESV (reference sequence). CDR3 DNA: TGTGCCAGCAGCTTACGCGGGACATCAGGCTCTGGAAACACCATATATTTT. It translates to CASSLRGTSGSGNTIYF.

This clone was found many times. This sequence joins TRBV20-1 and TRBJ2-3, with 8 nucleotides matching TRBD2. This CDR3 has 14 residues. Trimming removed 6 bases from V and 4 bases from J; junction bases left unmatched: 9. Germline V gene sequence: CDR1 DFQATT, CDR2 SNEGSKA (reference sequence). The DNA of the CDR3 is TGCAGTGCCTCCTCGGGGGGGGGCTCAGATACGCAGTATTTT. Translating gives CSASSGGGSDTQYF.